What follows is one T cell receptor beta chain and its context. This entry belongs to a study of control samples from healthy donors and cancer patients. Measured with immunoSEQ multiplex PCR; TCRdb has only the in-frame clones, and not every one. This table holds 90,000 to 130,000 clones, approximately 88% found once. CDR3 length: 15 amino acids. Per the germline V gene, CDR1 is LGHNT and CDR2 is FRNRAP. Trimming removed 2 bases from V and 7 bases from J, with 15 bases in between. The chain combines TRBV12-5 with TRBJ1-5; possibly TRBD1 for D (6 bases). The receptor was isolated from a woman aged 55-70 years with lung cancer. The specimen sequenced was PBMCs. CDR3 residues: CASGLSTPRGQPQHF. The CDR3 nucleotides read TGTGCTAGTGGTTTGTCTACCCCCAGGGGCCAGCCCCAGCATTTT.